The next 15 T cell receptor beta chains were all read from a single sample in a study of blood T cells in healthy people across ages. The use of a sample-barcoded 5' primer and a J-beta primer mix characterized a second PCR of roughly 7 to 11 cycles. TCRdb reprocessed the 5' RACE reads with MiXCR, giving one entry per CDR3 protein. The profile shows about 650,000 distinct CDR3 sequences, about 30% of them singletons. Sample: blood. The receptor source for this set is a woman over 75 in good health.

This chain joins TRBV4-2 and TRBJ2-1; the D call may be TRBD1 or TRBD2 (6 bases each). The ends were cut back, 1 base at V and 7 bases at J, with 29 bases in the middle. The CDR3 covers 20 residues. CDR1 is LGHNA and CDR2 is YNFKEQ in the germline V gene. This CDR3 reads CASSQGVVRTSPEGGNEQFF. Here the CDR3 DNA reads TGTGCCAGCAGCCAAGGGGTAGTTCGGACCAGCCCCGAGGGGGGAAATGAGCAGTTCTTC.

A note on this clonotype: In this CDR3 the conserved last residue, phenylalanine or tryptophan, is missing, so a read error is likely. The rearrangement joins TRBV7-3 to TRBJ2-1; maybe TRBD1 (6 bases). V was trimmed by 3 bases and J by 9 bases, leaving 18 bases between them. Germline V gene data show CDR1 as SGHTA and CDR2 as FQGTGA. The length of the CDR3 is 15 residues. The CDR3 protein is CASSFLGTRRGEQFL. The CDR3 nucleotides are TGTGCCAGCAGCTTCTTGGGGACAAGACGCGGTGAGCAGTTCTTG.

The J gene is TRBJ2-7, the V gene TRBV6-6; 7 bases map to TRBD2. The J call may be in error: the DNA end matches TRBJ2-5 better. The CDR3 contains 14 residues. CDR1 is MNHNY, CDR2 SVGAGI, per germline (reference sequence). CDR3 sequence (DNA): TGTGCCAGCAGTTACGCGGGAGCGGGGGAGACCCAGTACTTC. Translation: CASSYAGAGETQYF.

The table lists this clonotype with a few counts. This CDR3 reads CASSELRSSYGYTF. CDR3 in DNA: TGTGCCAGCAGTGAGTTACGGAGTAGCTATGGCTACACCTTC. V is TRBV2 and J is TRBJ1-2; D unresolved. Trimming shortened V by 3 bases and J by 4 bases, and 12 bases separated the two germline ends. Germline V CDR1 and CDR2: SNHLY, FYNNEI. The CDR3 length is 14 residues.

This clonotype was seen many times. This chain joins TRBV20-1 and TRBJ2-4; D is ambiguous. Between the trimmed V and J ends, which lost 5 bases and 3 bases, there was a span of 20 bases. CDR1 and CDR2 (germline): DFQATT, SNEGSKA (reference sequence). The CDR3 sequence is 16 residues long. CDR3 loop: CSARGNRDWNKNIQYF. The CDR3 DNA is TGCAGTGCTCGAGGCAATAGAGACTGGAACAAAAACATTCAGTACTTC.

Regarding this clonotype: A much larger clonotype is one base distant, so this may be a read error. V gene TRBV9 combines with J gene TRBJ2-7; D is tentatively TRBD1 or TRBD2 (6 bases each). CDR1 and CDR2 from the germline V gene are SGDLS and YYNGEE. This CDR3 has 13 amino acids. The V gene lost 7 bases and the J gene lost 5 bases, with 16 bases spanning the gap. CDR3 nucleotides: TGTGCCAGCTCGCGGAGGGGGGTTGACGAGCAGTACTTC. This sequence encodes CASSRRGVDEQYF.

This clonotype was seen ten or more times. This chain joins TRBV7-2 and TRBJ2-7; 7 nucleotides agree with TRBD1. Germline values: CDR1 SGHTA, CDR2 FQGNSA. CDR3 length: 14 amino acids. With V trimmed by 5 bases and J by 2 bases, 6 bases remained unmatched. The CDR3 is CASSRDSATYEQYF. The DNA of the CDR3 is TGTGCCAGCAGCCGGGACAGCGCGACCTACGAGCAGTACTTC.

This clonotype occurred once. A much larger clonotype is one base distant, so this may be a read error. This chain links TRBV20-1 with TRBJ2-3, with D possibly matching TRBD2 (7 bases). V was trimmed by 2 bases and J by 2 bases, leaving 11 bases between them. Germline CDR1 reads DFQATT; CDR2 reads SNEGSKA (reference sequence). The CDR3 totals 14 residues. CDR3 nucleotides: TGCAGTGCTAGAAGGCGGGGGCCCACAGATACGCAGTATTTT. Translated, it gives CSARRRGPTDTQYF.

The chain employs TRBV7-2 and TRBJ2-2, with 11 bases matching TRBD2. The trim removed 3 bases at V and 0 bases at J, leaving 3 bases unmatched. Germline assignment: CDR1 SGHTA and CDR2 FQGNSA. CDR3 size: 17 residues. CDR3 amino acids: CASSFSLAGANTGELFF. CDR3 DNA sequence: TGTGCCAGCAGCTTCTCACTAGCGGGGGCGAACACCGGGGAGCTGTTTTTT.

In its sample, this clonotype was seen once. This rearrangement joins TRBV3-1 to TRBJ2-2, with D perhaps being TRBD1 or TRBD2 (5 bases each). V shed 6 bases and J shed 6 bases, with 14 bases lying between them. In germline, CDR1 is LGHDT, CDR2 YNNKEL (reference sequence). The CDR3 totals 14 residues. The chain's CDR3 is CASSRDLIPGELFF. The CDR3 DNA reads TGTGCCAGCAGTCGGGACCTTATCCCCGGGGAGCTGTTTTTT. Filled out from reference TRBV3-1 and TRBJ2-2, the complete variable domain reads DTAVSQTPKYLVTQMGNDKSIKCEQNLGHDTMYWYKQDSKKFLKIMFSYNNKELIINETVPNRFSPKSPDKAHLNLHINSLELGDSAVYFCASSRDLIPGELFFGEGSRLTVL.

A word on this clonotype: Here the CDR3 omits its conserved ending phenylalanine or tryptophan, so a read error is the likely source. The chain combines TRBV7-9 with TRBJ2-3; 7 nucleotides agree with TRBD2. Germline assignment: CDR1 SEHNR and CDR2 FQNEAQ (reference sequence). The length of the CDR3 is 16 residues. With V trimmed by 5 bases and J by 0 bases, 8 bases remained unmatched. CDR3 DNA sequence: TGTGCCAGCAGCAAACTACTAGCGTTAAGCACAGATACGCAGTATCTT. Translating gives CASSKLLALSTDTQYL.

This clonotype was observed at least ten times. This chain links TRBV20-1 with TRBJ1-5; D call uncertain. CDR1 and CDR2 from the germline V gene are DFQATT and SNEGSKA (reference sequence). V was pared by 5 bases and J by 9 bases, with 23 bases between. This CDR3 is 15 amino acids long. The DNA for the CDR3 is TGCAGTGCTGGGCCCGCGGACCCATCAGCATGGCCCCAGCATTTT. Protein product: CSAGPADPSAWPQHF.

There are many counts of this clonotype. One end of the junction does not line up with germline, which may come from a read error. This chain connects TRBV6-1 to TRBJ2-1; possibly TRBD2 for D (5 bases). There are 14 residues in the CDR3. Germline lookup yields CDR1 MNHNS and CDR2 SASEGT. Here the CDR3 reads CASSEFRDYDEQFF. The CDR3 DNA reads TGTGCCAGCAGTGAATTTAGAGACTACGATGAGCAGTTCTTC.

This clonotype occurred many times. The chain couples TRBV6-5 to TRBJ2-3, with TRBD2 identical over 8 bases. Germline-derived CDR1 and CDR2 are MNHEY and SVGAGI. V dropped 7 bases and J dropped 3; count of bases not matched to a gene: 9. This CDR3 region has 15 residues. CDR3 DNA sequence: TGTGCCAGCATGTCGTCTCGGGGGGGGACAGATACGCAGTATTTT. This gives the protein CASMSSRGGTDTQYF.

The chain has TRBV19 and TRBJ2-3; D not resolved. Germline CDR1 reads LNHDA; CDR2 reads SQIVND (reference sequence). The V end was cut by 1 base, the J end by 1 base, with 0 bases between. The CDR3 runs to 12 residues. The CDR3 nucleotides are TGTGCCAGTAGTATAGGCACAGATACGCAGTATTTT. Translation: CASSIGTDTQYF.